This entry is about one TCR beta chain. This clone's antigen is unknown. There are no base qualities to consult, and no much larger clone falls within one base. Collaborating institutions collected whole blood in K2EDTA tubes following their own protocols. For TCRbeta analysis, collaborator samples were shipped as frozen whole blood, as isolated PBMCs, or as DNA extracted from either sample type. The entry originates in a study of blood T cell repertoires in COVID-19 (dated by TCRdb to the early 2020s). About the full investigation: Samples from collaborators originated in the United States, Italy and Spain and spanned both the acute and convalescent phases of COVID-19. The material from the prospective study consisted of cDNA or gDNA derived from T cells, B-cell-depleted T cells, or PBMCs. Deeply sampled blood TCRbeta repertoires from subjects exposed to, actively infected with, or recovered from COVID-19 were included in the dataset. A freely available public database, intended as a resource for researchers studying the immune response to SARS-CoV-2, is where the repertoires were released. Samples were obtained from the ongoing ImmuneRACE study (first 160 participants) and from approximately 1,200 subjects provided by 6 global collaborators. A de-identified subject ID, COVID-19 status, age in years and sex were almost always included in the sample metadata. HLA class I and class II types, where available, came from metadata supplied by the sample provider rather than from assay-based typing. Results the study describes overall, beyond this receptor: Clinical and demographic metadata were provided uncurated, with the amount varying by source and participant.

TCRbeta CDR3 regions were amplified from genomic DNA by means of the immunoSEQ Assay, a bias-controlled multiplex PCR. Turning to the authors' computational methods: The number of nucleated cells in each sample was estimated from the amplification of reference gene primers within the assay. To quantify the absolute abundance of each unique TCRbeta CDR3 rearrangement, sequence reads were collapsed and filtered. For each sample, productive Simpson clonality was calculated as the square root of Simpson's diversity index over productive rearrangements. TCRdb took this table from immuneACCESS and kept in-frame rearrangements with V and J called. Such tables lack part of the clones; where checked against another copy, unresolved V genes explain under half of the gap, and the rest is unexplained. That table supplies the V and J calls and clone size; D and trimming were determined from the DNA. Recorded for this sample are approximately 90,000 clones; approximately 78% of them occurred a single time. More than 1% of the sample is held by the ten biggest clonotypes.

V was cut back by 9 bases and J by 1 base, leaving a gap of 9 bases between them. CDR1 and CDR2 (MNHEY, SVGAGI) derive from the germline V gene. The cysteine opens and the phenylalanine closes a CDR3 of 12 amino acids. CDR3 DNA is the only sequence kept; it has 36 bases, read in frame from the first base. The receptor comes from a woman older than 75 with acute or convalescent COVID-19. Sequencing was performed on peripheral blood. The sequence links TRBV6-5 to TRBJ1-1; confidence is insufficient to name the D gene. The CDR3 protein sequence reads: CASTASNTEAFF. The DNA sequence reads TGTGCCAGTACAGCCTCGAACACTGAAGCTTTCTTT.